This T cell receptor (beta chain) was recorded in a study of blood T cell repertoires in COVID-19. About the research overall: Acute and convalescent COVID-19 samples came from the United States, Italy and Spain. The analysed material was cDNA or gDNA that came from T cells, B-cell-depleted T cells, or PBMCs.

Original methodology: Nucleated cell counts were estimated from reference gene primer amplification. Profiling relied on immunoSEQ multiplex PCR, and the TCRdb table lists in-frame clones only, not all of them. Clone size and the V and J calls come from that table; the DNA yielded D and trimming. Of about 170,000 clones listed, approximately 86% are singletons. The CDR3 contains 12 residues. The V gene end was trimmed by 10 bases and the J gene end by 3 bases; junction bases not matched to a gene: 3. The germline gives CDR1 ENHRY, CDR2 SYGVKD. This clonotype was obtained from a man aged 45-65 years with active or convalescent COVID-19. Sample: peripheral blood. The J gene is TRBJ2-7, the V gene TRBV10-3, with TRBD2 matching 10 bases. The CDR3 DNA reads as TGTGCCACCGGGACTAGCGACTACGAGCAGTACTTC. Amino acid sequence: CATGTSDYEQYF.